Listed here are 30 T cell receptor beta chains from one sample, sequenced in a study of blood T cell repertoires in COVID-19 (dated by TCRdb to 2020 to 2021). Library method: the immunoSEQ multiplex PCR assay. TCRdb re-hosts the immuneACCESS table, in-frame sequences only. Its copies lack some clones; in the studies checked, an unresolved V gene accounts for under half of them, and the cause for the rest is not known. The sample table records 250,000 or so clones; more than 75% of these occur just once. The ten largest clones add up to approximately 9.7% of the sample. Sample: peripheral blood. These receptors were obtained from a man aged 40-49 years with active or convalescent COVID-19.

V usage is TRBV11-1 and J usage is TRBJ1-1, with D possibly TRBD1 on 5 matching bases. The V end was cut by 2 bases, the J end by 5 bases, with 12 bases between. Germline-derived CDR1 and CDR2 are SGHAT and FQDESV (reference sequence). The CDR3 covers 14 residues. The CDR3, as DNA: TGTGCCAGCAGCTTATCCCAGGGTCGGACTGAAGCTTTCTTT. Its protein product is CASSLSQGRTEAFF.

The chain links TRBV4-1 to TRBJ1-4, with D uncertain. This CDR3 has 15 residues. Germline V gives CDR1 MGHRA, CDR2 YSYEKL. V shed 6 bases and J shed 7 bases, with 18 bases lying between them. As DNA, the CDR3 is TGCGCCAGCAGGCGAATACAGAGCCCACTTGAAAAACTGTTTTTT. This gives the protein CASRRIQSPLEKLFF.

The chain uses TRBV6-5 and TRBJ2-5; D perhaps matches TRBD2 (5 bases). Trimming stripped 8 bases from V and 5 bases from J, with 18 bases between. CDR3 length: 14 amino acids. Germline values: CDR1 MNHEY, CDR2 SVGAGI. The CDR3 DNA follows: TGTGCCAGCGGGCCAGGCCTAACGGGGGAGACCCAGTACTTC. It is translated as CASGPGLTGETQYF.

The chain carries TRBV11-3 and TRBJ2-7; the D gene is possibly TRBD2 (6 bases). This CDR3 comprises 12 residues. V shed 8 bases and J shed 0 bases, with 8 bases lying between them. CDR1 and CDR2 from the germline V gene are SGHNT and YENEEA. The CDR3 protein is CASAGSSYEQYF. The CDR3, as DNA: TGTGCCAGCGCGGGGAGCTCCTACGAGCAGTACTTC.

The chain is built from TRBV6-5 and TRBJ2-2, with unresolved D. From germline, CDR1 is MNHEY and CDR2 SVGAGI. This CDR3 is 12 amino acids long. The ends were cut back, 2 bases at V and 8 bases at J, with 6 bases in the middle. The CDR3 DNA sequence: TGTGCCAGCAGTTACACGAGGGGGGAGCTGTTTTTT. This translates into CASSYTRGELFF.

The chain is built from TRBV5-1 and TRBJ2-1; TRBD1 is a possible D gene (6 bases). Between the trimmed V and J ends, which lost 4 bases and 10 bases, there was a span of 15 bases. Germline V CDR1 and CDR2: SGHRS, YFSETQ. This CDR3 contains 13 residues. The CDR3 here is CASSVDLGQEQFF. The CDR3 DNA reads TGCGCCAGCAGCGTAGATCTTGGACAGGAGCAGTTCTTC.

V gene TRBV6-5 combines with J gene TRBJ2-7; 9 nucleotides match TRBD1. The germline V gene has CDR1 MNHEY and CDR2 SVGAGI. The CDR3 length is 16 residues. Trimming cost V 2 bases and J 3 bases; bases outside gene matches: 8. Here the CDR3 reads CASSYVKTGGSYEQYF. CDR3 bases: TGTGCCAGCAGTTACGTTAAGACAGGGGGAAGCTACGAGCAGTACTTC.

This chain links TRBV6-1 with TRBJ1-5; the D gene is possibly TRBD1 (5 bases). This CDR3 spans 15 amino acids. Germline CDR1 is MNHNS and CDR2 is SASEGT. Trimming pared 4 bases from V and 7 bases from J, leaving 17 bases between. The CDR3 bases are TGTGCCAGCAGTGTAGCGGGGGGAGTAAGCCAGCCCCAGCATTTT. It specifies CASSVAGGVSQPQHF.

This rearrangement joins TRBV6-5 to TRBJ1-5, with D perhaps matching TRBD1 (5 bases). This CDR3 has 15 residues. The germline V gene encodes CDR1 MNHEY and CDR2 SVGAGI. The V gene lost 6 bases and the J gene lost 3 bases, with 15 bases spanning the gap. CDR3 nucleotides: TGTGCCAGCAGCCCCGGTGGGGCGGTCAATCAGCCCCAGCATTTT. Protein sequence: CASSPGGAVNQPQHF.

The chain is built from TRBV28 and TRBJ2-7, with D possibly being TRBD2 (5 bases). The CDR3 is 13 amino acids. CDR1 and CDR2 (germline): MDHEN, SYDVKM. The V and J ends lost 3 bases and 0 bases respectively, with 6 bases between them. The CDR3 reads CASSLGSSYEQYF. The CDR3, as DNA: TGTGCCAGCAGTTTGGGGAGCTCCTACGAGCAGTACTTC. The variable domain in full, with the rest retrieved from reference TRBV28 and TRBJ2-7, is DVKVTQSSRYLVKRTGEKVFLECVQDMDHENMFWYRQDPGLGLRLIYFSYDVKMKEKGDIPEGYSVSREKKERFSLILESASTNQTSMYLCASSLGSSYEQYFGPGTRLTVT.

J is TRBJ2-3 and V is TRBV10-3; 9 bases match TRBD2. The CDR3 contains 15 residues. Germline-derived CDR1 and CDR2 are ENHRY and SYGVKD. The V and J ends lost 6 bases and 5 bases, in that order; junction bases with no gene match: 9. The CDR3 DNA reads as TGTGCCATCAGATTAGCGGGAGCCAGGGGAGATACGCAGTATTTT. The encoded protein is CAIRLAGARGDTQYF.

The V gene is TRBV6-6, the J gene TRBJ1-5, with a weak D call TRBD1 (6 bases). The CDR3 is made up of 16 amino acids. Trimming took off 2 bases at V and 6 bases at J, with 17 bases between the two ends. Looked up from germline, CDR1 is MNHNY and CDR2 is SVGAGI (reference sequence). For the CDR3, the DNA is TGTGCCAGCAGTTACCAACAGGGTGCGGGTGGTCAGCCCCAGCATTTT. Its protein is CASSYQQGAGGQPQHF.

The chain couples TRBV5-1 to TRBJ1-1, with TRBD1 identical over 7 bases. Germline loops: CDR1 SGHRS, CDR2 YFSETQ. The CDR3 has 15 amino acids. V shed 3 bases, J shed 4 bases, and the junction held 9 bases outside the gene matches. The CDR3 reads CASSSLQGKVTEAFF. DNA of the CDR3: TGCGCCAGCAGCTCACTACAGGGGAAGGTCACTGAAGCTTTCTTT.

The chain recombines TRBV15 with TRBJ2-3; unclear D gene. Germline lookup yields CDR1 LNHNV and CDR2 YYDKDF (reference sequence). The V end lost 0 bases, the J end lost 0 bases, and 10 bases lay between the germline ends. The CDR3 runs 16 residues. The CDR3 bases are TGTGCCACCAGCAGAGATATGGTAGCTAGCACAGATACGCAGTATTTT. Translation: CATSRDMVASTDTQYF.

The V gene is TRBV10-3, the J gene TRBJ2-7; 14 nucleotides agree with TRBD2. V shed 8 bases and J 6 bases; nucleotides not matched to a gene: 12. The CDR3 runs to 16 residues. Germline lookup yields CDR1 ENHRY and CDR2 SYGVKD. CDR3 region: CAIGTSGREGVIEQYF. CDR3 DNA sequence: TGTGCCATCGGGACTAGCGGGAGAGAGGGGGTAATCGAGCAGTACTTC.

V gene TRBV9 combines with J gene TRBJ2-7; 8 bases agree with TRBD1. CDR1 and CDR2 (germline): SGDLS, YYNGEE. This CDR3 has 14 residues. J was trimmed by 5 bases and V by 0 bases; bases with no gene match: 4. CDR3 protein: CASSVGTGSNEQYF. The CDR3 bases are TGTGCCAGCAGCGTAGGGACAGGGTCGAACGAGCAGTACTTC. Variable domain in full (rest from reference TRBV9 and TRBJ2-7): DSGVTQTPKHLITATGQRVTLRCSPRSGDLSVYWYQQSLDQGLQFLIQYYNGEERAKGNILERFSAQQFPDLHSELNLSSLELGDSALYFCASSVGTGSNEQYFGPGTRLTVT.

V and J are TRBV4-1 and TRBJ1-3, with D hard to call. The V gene's germline CDR1 is MGHRA and CDR2 YSYEKL. The CDR3 runs to 16 residues. V was cut by 1 base and J by 4 bases, with 14 bases left in between. CDR3 amino acids: CASSQVGGGFGNTIYF. DNA for the CDR3: TGCGCCAGCAGCCAAGTGGGAGGCGGTTTCGGAAACACCATATATTTT.

This clone was seen a single time. The chain links TRBV12-5 to TRBJ2-2; D perhaps matches TRBD2 (6 bases). V gave up 6 bases and J gave up 6 bases, with 11 bases separating them. The CDR3 has 13 residues. Germline CDR1 LGHNT, CDR2 FRNRAP. CDR3 DNA sequence: TGTGCTAGTGGACCTTCGGGGGCCGGGGAGCTGTTTTTT. Translation: CASGPSGAGELFF.

The J gene is TRBJ2-1, the V gene TRBV2; 13 bases match TRBD2. CDR1 and CDR2 (germline): SNHLY, FYNNEI. The V and J ends lost 4 bases and 10 bases, in that order; junction bases with no gene match: 4. The CDR3 sequence is 14 residues long. The CDR3 sequence: CASSGLAGGVEQFF. The CDR3 DNA reads as TGTGCCAGCAGTGGACTAGCGGGAGGAGTCGAGCAGTTCTTC. Using reference TRBV2 and TRBJ2-1 for the parts outside the CDR3, the full variable domain is EPEVTQTPSHQVTQMGQEVILRCVPISNHLYFYWYRQILGQKVEFLVSFYNNEISEKSEIFDDQFSVERPDGSNFTLKIRSTKLEDSAMYFCASSGLAGGVEQFFGPGTRLTVL.

The chain recombines TRBV7-6 with TRBJ2-3; D call uncertain. CDR1 is SGHVS and CDR2 is FNYEAQ in the germline V gene. This CDR3 is built from 15 residues. Trimming left V 5 bases short and J 4 bases short, with 16 bases between. The CDR3 protein is CASSTRVEGSDTQYF. For the CDR3, the DNA is TGTGCCAGCAGCACCCGGGTGGAAGGTTCAGATACGCAGTATTTT. Using reference TRBV7-6 and TRBJ2-3 for the parts outside the CDR3, the full variable domain is GAGVSQSPRYKVTKRGQDVALRCDPISGHVSLYWYRQALGQGPEFLTYFNYEAQQDKSGLPNDRFSAERPEGSISTLTIQRTEQRDSAMYRCASSTRVEGSDTQYFGPGTRLTVL.

This rearrangement joins TRBV2 to TRBJ2-3; TRBD1 might be the D (5 bases). With 6 bases removed from V and 6 bases from J, the gap between germline ends came to 19 bases. The CDR3 is made up of 15 amino acids. Looked up from germline, CDR1 is SNHLY and CDR2 is FYNNEI. CDR3 sequence: CASSDLTASSDTQYF. The CDR3 nucleotides are TGTGCCAGCAGCGACCTGACAGCGAGTTCGGATACGCAGTATTTT.

The V gene is TRBV15, the J gene TRBJ2-1, with 10 bases fitting TRBD2. With V trimmed by 1 base and J by 0 bases, 6 bases remained unmatched. The CDR3 consists of 18 residues. Germline V gene sequence: CDR1 LNHNV, CDR2 YYDKDF (reference sequence). The CDR3: CATSRASGRGGSYNEQFF. In DNA, the CDR3 is TGTGCCACCAGCAGAGCCAGCGGGAGGGGGGGCTCCTACAATGAGCAGTTCTTC.

The chain couples TRBV19 to TRBJ1-1; tentative D call: TRBD1 (5 bases). The CDR3 consists of 16 residues. The germline V gene encodes CDR1 LNHDA and CDR2 SQIVND (reference sequence). Deletions cut 7 bases from V and 2 bases from J, with 20 bases between. CDR3 residues: CASTPMGQYGNTEAFF. The CDR3 DNA reads as TGTGCCAGTACCCCGATGGGGCAGTATGGAAACACTGAAGCTTTCTTT. The whole variable domain, filled in from reference TRBV19 and TRBJ1-1, reads DGGITQSPKYLFRKEGQNVTLSCEQNLNHDAMYWYRQDPGQGLRLIYYSQIVNDFQKGDIAEGYSVSREKKESFPLTVTSAQKNPTAFYLCASTPMGQYGNTEAFFGQGTRLTVV.

This clone has just one count. The gene calls are TRBV7-9 and TRBJ2-3; possibly TRBD2 for D (6 bases). V was shortened by 1 base and J by 2 bases, with 10 bases between the two germline ends. Per germline, CDR1 SEHNR and CDR2 FQNEAQ (reference sequence). CDR3 length equals 15 residues. The CDR3 loop reads CASSLGGDLTDTQYF. CDR3 sequence (DNA): TGTGCCAGCAGCTTAGGGGGGGACCTCACAGATACGCAGTATTTT.

The chain employs TRBV5-1 and TRBJ1-3; weak D call: TRBD1 (5 bases). Germline-derived CDR1 and CDR2 are SGHRS and YFSETQ. The V end lost 2 bases, the J end lost 2 bases, and 8 bases lay between the germline ends. This CDR3 contains 14 residues. CDR3 sequence (DNA): TGCGCCAGCAGCTTCGGACAAGCTGGAAACACCATATATTTT. Protein product: CASSFGQAGNTIYF.

J is TRBJ2-7 and V is TRBV9, with TRBD1 matching 8 bases. This CDR3 region has 14 residues. Germline V lookup: CDR1 SGDLS, CDR2 YYNGEE. J lost 6 bases, V lost 4 bases, and 9 bases had no gene match. The CDR3 DNA is TGTGCCAGCAGCAGGGGACAGGAACGGTCCGAGCAGTACTTC. Its protein product is CASSRGQERSEQYF.

The V gene is TRBV10-3, the J gene TRBJ1-2, with D possibly being TRBD1 (5 bases). CDR1 and CDR2 from the germline V gene are ENHRY and SYGVKD. V was pared by 7 bases and J by 0 bases, with 9 bases between. The CDR3 has 13 residues. The CDR3 is CAITTDTNYGYTF. The CDR3 coding sequence is TGTGCCATCACGACAGATACTAACTATGGCTACACCTTC.

V is TRBV7-9 and J is TRBJ1-4, with 7 bases that match TRBD1. Germline V gives CDR1 SEHNR, CDR2 FQNEAQ (reference sequence). J lost 8 bases, V lost 4 bases, and 7 bases had no gene match. This CDR3 contains 14 residues. CDR3 nucleotide sequence: TGTGCCAGCAGCTCAGACAGGGCCGGGGAAAAACTGTTTTTT. Its protein product is CASSSDRAGEKLFF.

The V call is TRBV9, the J call TRBJ1-1; the D is unclear. Trimming shortened V by 3 bases and J by 6 bases, and 12 bases separated the two germline ends. CDR3 length: 13 amino acids. Germline CDR1 reads SGDLS; CDR2 reads YYNGEE. CDR3 residues: CASSAAPESEAFF. The CDR3 DNA is TGTGCCAGCAGCGCCGCACCTGAGTCTGAAGCTTTCTTT. Looking up the rest from reference TRBV9 and TRBJ1-1 gives the full variable domain: DSGVTQTPKHLITATGQRVTLRCSPRSGDLSVYWYQQSLDQGLQFLIQYYNGEERAKGNILERFSAQQFPDLHSELNLSSLELGDSALYFCASSAAPESEAFFGQGTRLTVV.

This clone was counted between two and nine times. This chain uses TRBV19 with TRBJ1-6; D remains unclear. Germline CDR1 LNHDA, CDR2 SQIVND (reference sequence). Trimming left V 3 bases short and J 7 bases short, with 10 bases between. The CDR3 has 14 amino acids. CDR3 region: CASSIRLENSPLHF. The CDR3 DNA sequence: TGTGCCAGTAGTATTCGGTTGGAGAATTCACCCCTCCACTTT. Combining the CDR3 with reference TRBV19 and TRBJ1-6 gives the whole variable domain DGGITQSPKYLFRKEGQNVTLSCEQNLNHDAMYWYRQDPGQGLRLIYYSQIVNDFQKGDIAEGYSVSREKKESFPLTVTSAQKNPTAFYLCASSIRLENSPLHFGNGTRLTVT.